The subject of this entry is one T cell receptor beta chain. Its antigen is still unknown. The data were obtained in a study of T cell responses to AZD1222 COVID-19 vaccine. Study results and caveats: Repertoires were obtained only post-peak T cell response. At study baseline, merely over 5 AZD1222 recipients were seropositive. Across the whole spike, CD4 TCRs peaked at regions 160-218 and 743-854.

The repertoire was sequenced with immunoSEQ multiplex PCR; TCRdb's copy has only in-frame clones and lacks some. Of fewer than 200,000 clones detected, around 88% appear once; the ten largest clones hold around 1.1%. Pooled samples include second doses given at about 4 or 12 weeks. CDR1 and CDR2 (germline): LNHDA, SQIVND (reference sequence). The CDR3 has 18 residues. V lost 5 bases to trimming and J lost 0 bases, with 22 bases between them. This TCR derives from an adult who received the AZD1222 COVID-19 vaccine. This chain joins TRBV19 and TRBJ1-1, with D maybe TRBD1 (6 bases). The source material was peripheral blood, sampled 28 days after the second AZD1222 dose. The CDR3 bases are TGTGCCAGTAGTCCCACCCGAGGGGGGCTGACTATGAACACTGAAGCTTTCTTT. Its protein is CASSPTRGGLTMNTEAFF.